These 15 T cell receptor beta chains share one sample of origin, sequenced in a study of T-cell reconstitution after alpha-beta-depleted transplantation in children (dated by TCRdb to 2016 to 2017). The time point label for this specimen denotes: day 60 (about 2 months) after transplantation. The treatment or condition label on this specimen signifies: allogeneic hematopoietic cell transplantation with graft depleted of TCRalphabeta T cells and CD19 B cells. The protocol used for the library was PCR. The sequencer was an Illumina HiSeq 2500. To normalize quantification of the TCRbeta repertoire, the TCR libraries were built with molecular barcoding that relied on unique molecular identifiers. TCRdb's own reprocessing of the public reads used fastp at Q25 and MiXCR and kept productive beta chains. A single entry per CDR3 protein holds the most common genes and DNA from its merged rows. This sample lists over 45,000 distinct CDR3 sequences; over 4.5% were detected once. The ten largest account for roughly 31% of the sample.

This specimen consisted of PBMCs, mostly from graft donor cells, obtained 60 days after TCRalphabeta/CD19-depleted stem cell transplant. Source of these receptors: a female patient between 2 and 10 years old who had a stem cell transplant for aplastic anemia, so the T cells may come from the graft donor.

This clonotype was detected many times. CDR3 sequence reads: CSALGGAVQETQYF. The CDR3 region has the DNA TGCAGTGCCCTAGGGGGAGCGGTACAAGAGACCCAGTACTTC. The genes are TRBV20-1 and TRBJ2-5; D possibly corresponds to TRBD1 (6 bases). Trimming stripped 6 bases from V and 2 bases from J, with 16 bases between. There are 14 residues in the CDR3. Germline CDR1 is DFQATT and CDR2 is SNEGSKA (reference sequence).

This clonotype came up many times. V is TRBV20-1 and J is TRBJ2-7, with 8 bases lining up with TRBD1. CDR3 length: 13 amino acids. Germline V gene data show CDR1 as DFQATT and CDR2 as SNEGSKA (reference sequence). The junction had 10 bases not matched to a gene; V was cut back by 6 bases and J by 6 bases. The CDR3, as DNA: TGCAGTGCGTCCCGGGACGGGACAGGCGAGCAGTACTTC. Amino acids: CSASRDGTGEQYF.

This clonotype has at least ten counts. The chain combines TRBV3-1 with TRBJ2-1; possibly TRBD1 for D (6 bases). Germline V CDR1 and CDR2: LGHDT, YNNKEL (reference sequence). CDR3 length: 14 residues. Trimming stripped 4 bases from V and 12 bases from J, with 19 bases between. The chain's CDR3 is CASSPSDSLGGQFF. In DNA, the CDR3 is TGTGCCAGCAGCCCCTCAGACAGCCTAGGGGGGCAGTTCTTC.

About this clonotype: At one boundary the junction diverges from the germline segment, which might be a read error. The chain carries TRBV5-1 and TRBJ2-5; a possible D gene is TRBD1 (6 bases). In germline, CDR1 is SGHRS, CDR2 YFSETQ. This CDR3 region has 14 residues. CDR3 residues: CTSSLADSKETQYF. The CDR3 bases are TGCACCAGCAGCTTGGCGGACAGCAAAGAGACTCAGTACTTC.

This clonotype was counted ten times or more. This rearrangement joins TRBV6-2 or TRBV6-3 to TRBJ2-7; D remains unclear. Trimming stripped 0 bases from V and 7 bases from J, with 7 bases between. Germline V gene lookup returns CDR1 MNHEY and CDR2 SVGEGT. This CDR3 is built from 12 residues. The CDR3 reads CASSYSKQEQYF. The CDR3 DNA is TGTGCCAGCAGTTACTCGAAACAGGAGCAGTACTTC.

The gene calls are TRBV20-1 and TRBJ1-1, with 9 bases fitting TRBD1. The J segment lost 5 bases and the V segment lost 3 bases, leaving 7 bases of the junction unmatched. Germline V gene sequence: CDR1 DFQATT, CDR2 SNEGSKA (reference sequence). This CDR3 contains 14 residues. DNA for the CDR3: TGCAGTGCTAGCCGGACAGGGGAGGGGACTGAAGCTTTCTTT. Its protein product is CSASRTGEGTEAFF.

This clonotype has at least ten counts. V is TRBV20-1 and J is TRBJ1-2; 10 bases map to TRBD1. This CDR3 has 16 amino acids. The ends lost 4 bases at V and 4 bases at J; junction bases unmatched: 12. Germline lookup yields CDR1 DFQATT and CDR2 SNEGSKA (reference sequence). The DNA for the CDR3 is TGCAGTGCTAAAGGACAGGGGGTAGGCAAGAGCTATGGCTACACCTTC. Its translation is CSAKGQGVGKSYGYTF.

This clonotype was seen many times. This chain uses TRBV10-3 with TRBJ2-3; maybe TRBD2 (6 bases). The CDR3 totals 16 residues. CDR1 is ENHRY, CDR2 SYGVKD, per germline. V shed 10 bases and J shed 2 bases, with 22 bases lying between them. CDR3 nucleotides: TGTGCCACCCTCCCCCATGTTGAGCGGGCCACAGATACGCAGTATTTT. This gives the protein CATLPHVERATDTQYF.

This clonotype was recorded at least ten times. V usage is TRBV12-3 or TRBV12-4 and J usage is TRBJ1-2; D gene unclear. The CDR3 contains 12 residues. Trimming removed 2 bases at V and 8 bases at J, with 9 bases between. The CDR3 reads CASSLIRGGYTF. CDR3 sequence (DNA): TGTGCCAGCAGTTTAATTCGTGGGGGCTACACCTTC.

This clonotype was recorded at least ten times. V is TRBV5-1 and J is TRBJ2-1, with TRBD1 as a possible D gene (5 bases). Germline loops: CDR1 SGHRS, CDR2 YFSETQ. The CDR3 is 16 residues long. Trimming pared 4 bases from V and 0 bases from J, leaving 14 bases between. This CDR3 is CASSRVGPSSYNEQFF. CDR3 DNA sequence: TGCGCCAGCAGCAGGGTGGGGCCGAGCTCCTACAATGAGCAGTTCTTC.

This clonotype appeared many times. The DNA of the CDR3 is TGCAGTGCTAGGGCAGCCTCCAATTCACCCCTCCACTTT. It translates to CSARAASNSPLHF. The rearrangement links TRBV20-1 to TRBJ1-6; no firm D call. The CDR3 runs to 13 residues. V shed 3 bases and J shed 7 bases, with 10 bases lying between them. The germline V gene encodes CDR1 DFQATT and CDR2 SNEGSKA (reference sequence).

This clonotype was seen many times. The CDR3 loop reads CATSRDQEGGEQYF. The CDR3 DNA follows: TGTGCCACCAGCAGAGACCAGGAGGGGGGCGAGCAGTACTTC. V usage is TRBV15 and J usage is TRBJ2-7; D possibly uses TRBD1 or TRBD2 (6 bases each). The CDR3 totals 14 residues. Trimming took off 0 bases at V and 6 bases at J, with 12 bases between the two ends. Germline V gene data show CDR1 as LNHNV and CDR2 as YYDKDF (reference sequence).

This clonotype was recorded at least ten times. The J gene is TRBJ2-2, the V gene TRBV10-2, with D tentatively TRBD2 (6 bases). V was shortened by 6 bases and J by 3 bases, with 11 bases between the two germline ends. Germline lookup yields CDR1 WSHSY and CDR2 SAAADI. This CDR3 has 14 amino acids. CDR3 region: CASSSGVDTGELFF. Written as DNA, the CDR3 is TGCGCCAGCAGCTCGGGGGTGGACACCGGGGAGCTGTTTTTT.

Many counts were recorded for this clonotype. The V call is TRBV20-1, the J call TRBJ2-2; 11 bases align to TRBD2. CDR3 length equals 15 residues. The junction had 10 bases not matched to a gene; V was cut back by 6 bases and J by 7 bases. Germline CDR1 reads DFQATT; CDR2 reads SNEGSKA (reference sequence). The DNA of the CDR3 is TGCAGTGCGGAACAACTAGCGGGGGTTGGCGGGGAGCTGTTTTTT. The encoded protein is CSAEQLAGVGGELFF.

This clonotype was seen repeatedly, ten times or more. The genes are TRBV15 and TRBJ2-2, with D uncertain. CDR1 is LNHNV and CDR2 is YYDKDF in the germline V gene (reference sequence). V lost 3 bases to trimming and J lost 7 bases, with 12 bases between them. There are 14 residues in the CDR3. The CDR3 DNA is TGTGCCACCAGCAGGGATGCCCTTATCGGGGAGCTGTTTTTT. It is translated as CATSRDALIGELFF.